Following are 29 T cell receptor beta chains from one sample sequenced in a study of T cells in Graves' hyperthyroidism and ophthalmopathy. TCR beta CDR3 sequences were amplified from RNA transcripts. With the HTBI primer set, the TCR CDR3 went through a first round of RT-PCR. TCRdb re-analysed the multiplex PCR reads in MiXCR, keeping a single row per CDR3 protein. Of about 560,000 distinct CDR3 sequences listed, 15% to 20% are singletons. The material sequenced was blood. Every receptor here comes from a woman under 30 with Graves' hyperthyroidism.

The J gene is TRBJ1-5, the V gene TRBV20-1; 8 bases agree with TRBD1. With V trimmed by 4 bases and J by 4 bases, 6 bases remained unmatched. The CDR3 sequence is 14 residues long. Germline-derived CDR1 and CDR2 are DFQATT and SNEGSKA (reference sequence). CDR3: CSAIGQGGNQPQHF. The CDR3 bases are TGCAGTGCTATCGGACAGGGAGGGAATCAGCCCCAGCATTTT.

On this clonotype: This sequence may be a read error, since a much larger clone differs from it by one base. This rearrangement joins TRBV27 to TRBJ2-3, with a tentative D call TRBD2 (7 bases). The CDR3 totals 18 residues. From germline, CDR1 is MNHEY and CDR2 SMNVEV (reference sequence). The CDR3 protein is CASGLSRGGSDLTDTQYF. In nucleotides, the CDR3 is TGTGCCAGCGGTTTATCAAGGGGGGGATCAGACCTCACAGATACGCAGTATTTT.

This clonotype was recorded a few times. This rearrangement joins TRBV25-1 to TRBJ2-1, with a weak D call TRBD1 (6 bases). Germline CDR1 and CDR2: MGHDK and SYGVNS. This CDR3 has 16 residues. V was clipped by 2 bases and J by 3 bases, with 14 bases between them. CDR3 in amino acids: CASSEPGEKVYNEQFF. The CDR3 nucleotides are TGTGCCAGCAGTGAACCAGGGGAAAAGGTCTACAATGAGCAGTTCTTC.

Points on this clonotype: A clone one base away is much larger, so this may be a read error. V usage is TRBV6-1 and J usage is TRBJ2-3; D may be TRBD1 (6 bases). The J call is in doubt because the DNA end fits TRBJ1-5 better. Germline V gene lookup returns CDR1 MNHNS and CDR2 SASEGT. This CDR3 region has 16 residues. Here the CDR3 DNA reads TGTGCCAGCAGTCAGGAGGGGGGTCTAAGGACAGATACGCAGCATTTT. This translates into CASSQEGGLRTDTQHF.

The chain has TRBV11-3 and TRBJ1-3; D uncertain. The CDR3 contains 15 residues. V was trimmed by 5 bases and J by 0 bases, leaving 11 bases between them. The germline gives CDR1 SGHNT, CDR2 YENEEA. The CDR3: CASSQQLFSGNTIYF. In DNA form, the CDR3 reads TGTGCCAGCAGCCAACAGCTTTTCTCTGGAAACACCATATATTTT.

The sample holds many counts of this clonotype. CDR3 protein: CASSLGLGAGDTQYF. Written as DNA, the CDR3 is TGTGCCAGCAGCTTAGGCTTGGGGGCAGGAGATACGCAGTATTTT. The chain links TRBV7-3 to TRBJ2-3; a possible D gene is TRBD1 (6 bases). CDR1 is SGHTA, CDR2 FQGTGA, per germline. Trimming removed 2 bases at V and 5 bases at J, with 14 bases between. CDR3 length: 15 residues. Supplemented by reference TRBV7-3 and TRBJ2-3, the full variable domain reads GAGVSQTPSNKVTEKGKYVELRCDPISGHTALYWYRQSLGQGPEFLIYFQGTGAADDSGLPNDRFFAVRPEGSVSTLKIQRTERGDSAVYLCASSLGLGAGDTQYFGPGTRLTVL.

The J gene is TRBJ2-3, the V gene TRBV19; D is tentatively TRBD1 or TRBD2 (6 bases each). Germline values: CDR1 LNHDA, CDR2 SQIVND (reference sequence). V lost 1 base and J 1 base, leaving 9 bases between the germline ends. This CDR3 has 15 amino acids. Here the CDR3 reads CASSIGGARTDTQYF. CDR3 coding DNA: TGTGCCAGTAGTATAGGGGGGGCCCGCACAGATACGCAGTATTTT.

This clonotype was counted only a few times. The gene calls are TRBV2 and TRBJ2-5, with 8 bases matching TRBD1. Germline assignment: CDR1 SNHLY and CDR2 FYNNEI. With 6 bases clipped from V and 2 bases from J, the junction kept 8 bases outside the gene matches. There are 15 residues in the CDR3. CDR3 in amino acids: CASRTWGTGQETQYF. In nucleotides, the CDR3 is TGTGCCAGCAGAACCTGGGGGACAGGACAAGAGACCCAGTACTTC.

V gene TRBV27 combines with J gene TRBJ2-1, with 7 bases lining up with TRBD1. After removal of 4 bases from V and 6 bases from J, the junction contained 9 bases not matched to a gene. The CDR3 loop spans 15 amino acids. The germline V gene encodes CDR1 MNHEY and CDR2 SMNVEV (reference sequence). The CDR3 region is CASSWRRPGGNEQFF. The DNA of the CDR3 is TGTGCCAGCAGTTGGCGAAGGCCAGGGGGCAATGAGCAGTTCTTC.

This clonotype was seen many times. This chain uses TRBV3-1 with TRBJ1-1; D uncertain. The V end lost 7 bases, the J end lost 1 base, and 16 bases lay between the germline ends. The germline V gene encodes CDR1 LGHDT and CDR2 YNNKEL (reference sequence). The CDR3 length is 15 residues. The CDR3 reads CASTTNGRTNTEAFF. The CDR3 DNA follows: TGTGCCAGCACCACCAACGGACGGACGAACACTGAAGCTTTCTTT. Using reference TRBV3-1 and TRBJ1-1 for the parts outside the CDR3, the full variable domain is DTAVSQTPKYLVTQMGNDKSIKCEQNLGHDTMYWYKQDSKKFLKIMFSYNNKELIINETVPNRFSPKSPDKAHLNLHINSLELGDSAVYFCASTTNGRTNTEAFFGQGTRLTVV.

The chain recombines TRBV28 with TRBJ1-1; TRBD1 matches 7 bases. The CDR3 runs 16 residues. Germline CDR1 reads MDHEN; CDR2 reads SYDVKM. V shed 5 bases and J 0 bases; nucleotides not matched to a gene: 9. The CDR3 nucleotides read TGTGCCAGCAGTCCACCGGACAGGTCGATGAACACTGAAGCTTTCTTT. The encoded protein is CASSPPDRSMNTEAFF.

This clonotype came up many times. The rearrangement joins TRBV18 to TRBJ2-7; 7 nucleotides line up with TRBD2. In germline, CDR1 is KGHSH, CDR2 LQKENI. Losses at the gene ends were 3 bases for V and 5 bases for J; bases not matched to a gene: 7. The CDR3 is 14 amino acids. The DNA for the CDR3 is TGTGCCAGCTCACCCCGGGCCCGGGAGGACGAGCAGTACTTC. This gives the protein CASSPRAREDEQYF. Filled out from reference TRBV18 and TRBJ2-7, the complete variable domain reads NAGVMQNPRHLVRRRGQEARLRCSPMKGHSHVYWYRQLPEEGLKFMVYLQKENIIDESGMPKERFSAEFPKEGPSILRIQQVVRGDSAAYFCASSPRAREDEQYFGPGTRLTVT.

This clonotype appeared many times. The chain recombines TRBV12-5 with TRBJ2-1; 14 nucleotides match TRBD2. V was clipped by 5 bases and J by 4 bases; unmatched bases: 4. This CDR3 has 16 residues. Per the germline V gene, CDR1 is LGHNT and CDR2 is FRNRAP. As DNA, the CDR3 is TGTGCTAGTGGTGGGACTAGCGGGAGACGGTACAATGAGCAGTTCTTC. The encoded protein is CASGGTSGRRYNEQFF. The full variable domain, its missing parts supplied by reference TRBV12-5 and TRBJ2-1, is DARVTQTPRHKVTEMGQEVTMRCQPILGHNTVFWYRQTMMQGLELLAYFRNRAPLDDSGMPKDRFSAEMPDATLATLKIQPSEPRDSAVYFCASGGTSGRRYNEQFFGPGTRLTVL.

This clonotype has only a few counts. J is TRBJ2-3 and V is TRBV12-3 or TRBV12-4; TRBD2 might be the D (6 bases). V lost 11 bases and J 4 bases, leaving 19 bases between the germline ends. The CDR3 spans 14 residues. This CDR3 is CAGARGGDADTQYF. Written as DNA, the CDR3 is TGTGCCGGGGCCCGAGGAGGGGACGCAGATACGCAGTATTTT.

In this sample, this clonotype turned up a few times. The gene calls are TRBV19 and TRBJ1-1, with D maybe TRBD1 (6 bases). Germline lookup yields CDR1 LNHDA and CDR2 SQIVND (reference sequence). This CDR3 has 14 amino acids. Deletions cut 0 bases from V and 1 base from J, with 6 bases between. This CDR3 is CASSIEQGNTEAFF. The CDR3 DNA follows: TGTGCCAGTAGTATAGAACAGGGGAACACTGAAGCTTTCTTT. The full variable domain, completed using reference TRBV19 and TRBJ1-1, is DGGITQSPKYLFRKEGQNVTLSCEQNLNHDAMYWYRQDPGQGLRLIYYSQIVNDFQKGDIAEGYSVSREKKESFPLTVTSAQKNPTAFYLCASSIEQGNTEAFFGQGTRLTVV.

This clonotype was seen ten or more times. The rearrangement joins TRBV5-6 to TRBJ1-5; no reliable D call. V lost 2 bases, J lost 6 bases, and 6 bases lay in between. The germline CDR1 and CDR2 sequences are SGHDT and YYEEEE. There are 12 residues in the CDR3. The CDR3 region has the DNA TGTGCCAGCAGCTTTAATGGTCAGCCCCAGCATTTT. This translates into CASSFNGQPQHF.

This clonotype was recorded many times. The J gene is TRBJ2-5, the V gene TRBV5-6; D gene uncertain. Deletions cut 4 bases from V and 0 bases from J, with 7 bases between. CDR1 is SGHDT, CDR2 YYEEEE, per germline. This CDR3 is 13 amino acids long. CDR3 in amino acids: CASSNQDQETQYF. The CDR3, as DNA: TGTGCCAGCAGCAACCAGGACCAAGAGACCCAGTACTTC. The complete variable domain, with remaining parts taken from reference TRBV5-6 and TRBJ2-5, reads DAGVTQSPTHLIKTRGQQVTLRCSPKSGHDTVSWYQQALGQGPQFIFQYYEEEERQRGNFPDRFSGHQFPNYSSELNVNALLLGDSALYLCASSNQDQETQYFGPGTRLLVL.

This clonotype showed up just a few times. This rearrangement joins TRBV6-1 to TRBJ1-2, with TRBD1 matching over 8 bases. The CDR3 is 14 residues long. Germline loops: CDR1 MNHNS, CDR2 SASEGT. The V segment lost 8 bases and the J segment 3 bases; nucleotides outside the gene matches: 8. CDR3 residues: CASAEGQEYYGYTF. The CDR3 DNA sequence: TGTGCCAGCGCCGAGGGACAGGAGTACTATGGCTACACCTTC.

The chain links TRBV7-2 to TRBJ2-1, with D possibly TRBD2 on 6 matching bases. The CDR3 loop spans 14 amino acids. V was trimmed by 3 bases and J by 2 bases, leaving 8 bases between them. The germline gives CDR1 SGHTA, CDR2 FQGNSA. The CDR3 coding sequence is TGTGCCAGCAGCTTTAGCGGAACCTACAATGAGCAGTTCTTC. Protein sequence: CASSFSGTYNEQFF.

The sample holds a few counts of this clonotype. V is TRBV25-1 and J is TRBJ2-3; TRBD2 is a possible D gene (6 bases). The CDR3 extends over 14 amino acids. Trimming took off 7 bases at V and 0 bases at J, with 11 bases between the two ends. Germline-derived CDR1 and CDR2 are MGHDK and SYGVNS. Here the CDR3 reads CASNREESTDTQYF. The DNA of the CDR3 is TGTGCCAGCAATAGGGAGGAGAGCACAGATACGCAGTATTTT. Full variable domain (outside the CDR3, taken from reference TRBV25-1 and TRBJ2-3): EADIYQTPRYLVIGTGKKITLECSQTMGHDKMYWYQQDPGMELHLIHYSYGVNSTEKGDLSSESTVSRIRTEHFPLTLESARPSHTSQYLCASNREESTDTQYFGPGTRLTVL.

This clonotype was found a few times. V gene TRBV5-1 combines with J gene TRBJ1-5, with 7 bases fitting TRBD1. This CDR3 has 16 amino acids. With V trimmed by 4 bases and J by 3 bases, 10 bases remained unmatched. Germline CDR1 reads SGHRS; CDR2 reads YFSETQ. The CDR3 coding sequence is TGCGCCAGCAGCAACTATCAGGGGGGCCCCAATCAGCCCCAGCATTTT. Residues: CASSNYQGGPNQPQHF. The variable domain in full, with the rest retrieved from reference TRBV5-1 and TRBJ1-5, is KAGVTQTPRYLIKTRGQQVTLSCSPISGHRSVSWYQQTPGQGLQFLFEYFSETQRNKGNFPGRFSGRQFSNSRSEMNVSTLELGDSALYLCASSNYQGGPNQPQHFGDGTRLSIL.

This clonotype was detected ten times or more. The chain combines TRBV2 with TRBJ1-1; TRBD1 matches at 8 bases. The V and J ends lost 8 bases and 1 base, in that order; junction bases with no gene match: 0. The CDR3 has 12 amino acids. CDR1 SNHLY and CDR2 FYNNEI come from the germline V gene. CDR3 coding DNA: TGTGCCAGCGGACAGGGGAACACTGAAGCTTTCTTT. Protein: CASGQGNTEAFF.

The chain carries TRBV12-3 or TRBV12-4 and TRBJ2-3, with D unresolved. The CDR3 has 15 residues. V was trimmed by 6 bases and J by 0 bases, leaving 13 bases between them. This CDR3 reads CASSQRTASTDTQYF. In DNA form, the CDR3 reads TGTGCCAGCAGCCAAAGGACGGCTAGCACAGATACGCAGTATTTT.

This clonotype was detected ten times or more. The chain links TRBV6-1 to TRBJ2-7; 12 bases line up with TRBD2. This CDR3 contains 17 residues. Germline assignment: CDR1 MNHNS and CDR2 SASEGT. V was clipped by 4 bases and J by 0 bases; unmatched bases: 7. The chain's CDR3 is CASSAPRTSGVSYEQYF. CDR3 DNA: TGTGCCAGCAGTGCCCCCCGGACTAGCGGGGTCTCCTACGAGCAGTACTTC.

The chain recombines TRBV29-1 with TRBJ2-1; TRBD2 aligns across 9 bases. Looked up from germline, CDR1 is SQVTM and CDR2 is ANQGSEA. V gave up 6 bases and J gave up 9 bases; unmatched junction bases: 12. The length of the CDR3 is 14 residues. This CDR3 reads CSVGSIAGAVEQFF. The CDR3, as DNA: TGCAGCGTAGGGTCGATAGCGGGAGCGGTTGAGCAGTTCTTC.

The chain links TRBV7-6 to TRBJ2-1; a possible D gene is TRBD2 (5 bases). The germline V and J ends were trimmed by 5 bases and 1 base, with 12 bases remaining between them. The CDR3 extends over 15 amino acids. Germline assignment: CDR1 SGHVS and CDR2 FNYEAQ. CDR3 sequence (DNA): TGTGCCAGCAGCCCCACTAGTGAATCCTACAATGAGCAGTTCTTC. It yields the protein CASSPTSESYNEQFF.

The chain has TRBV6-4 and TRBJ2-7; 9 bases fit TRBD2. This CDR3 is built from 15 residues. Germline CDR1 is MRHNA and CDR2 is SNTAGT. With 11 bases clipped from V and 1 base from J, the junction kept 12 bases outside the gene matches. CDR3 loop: CAALSSGVRSYEQYF. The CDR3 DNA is TGTGCCGCACTCTCTAGCGGGGTTCGATCCTACGAGCAGTACTTC.

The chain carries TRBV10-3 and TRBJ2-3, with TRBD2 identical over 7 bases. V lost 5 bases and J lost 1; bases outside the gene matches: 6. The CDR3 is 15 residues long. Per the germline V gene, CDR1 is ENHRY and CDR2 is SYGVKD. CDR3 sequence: CAISSASGRTDTQYF. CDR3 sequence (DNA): TGTGCCATCAGTTCGGCTAGCGGTCGCACAGATACGCAGTATTTT.

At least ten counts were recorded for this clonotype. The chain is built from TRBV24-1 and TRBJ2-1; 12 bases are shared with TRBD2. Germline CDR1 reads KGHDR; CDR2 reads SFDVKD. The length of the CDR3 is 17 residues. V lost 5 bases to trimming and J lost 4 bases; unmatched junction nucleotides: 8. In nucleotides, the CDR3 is TGTGCCACCAGTGGGGAGACTAGCGGGAGTTCATACAATGAGCAGTTCTTC. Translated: CATSGETSGSSYNEQFF.